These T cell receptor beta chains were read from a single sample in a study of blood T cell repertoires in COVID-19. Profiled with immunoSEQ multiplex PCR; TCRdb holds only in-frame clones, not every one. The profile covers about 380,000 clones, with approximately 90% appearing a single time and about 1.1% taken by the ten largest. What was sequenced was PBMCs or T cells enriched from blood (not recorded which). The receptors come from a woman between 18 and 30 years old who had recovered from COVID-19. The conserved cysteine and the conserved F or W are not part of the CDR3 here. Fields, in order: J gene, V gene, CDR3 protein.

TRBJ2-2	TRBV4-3	ASSQEYLAGGRFTGELF
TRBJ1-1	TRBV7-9	ASSPTLRTGDTEAF
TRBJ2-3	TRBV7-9	ASTTSGGARPQY
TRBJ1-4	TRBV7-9	ASSPGISSEKLF
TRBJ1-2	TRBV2	ASSESNRRGYT
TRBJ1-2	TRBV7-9	ASSTGQGKDGYT
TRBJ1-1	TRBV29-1	SIRDRGGLAF
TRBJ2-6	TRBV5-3	ARSIGTAHSGANVLT
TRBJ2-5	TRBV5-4	ASSLAGQGDGETQY
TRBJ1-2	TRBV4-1	ASSRPGQITVHGYT
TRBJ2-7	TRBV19	ASSIGLAGIYEQY
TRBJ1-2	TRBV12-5	ASGHRDIHNYGYT
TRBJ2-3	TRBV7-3	ASSPGQVGDTQY
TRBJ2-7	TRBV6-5	ASSYASTDSYEQY
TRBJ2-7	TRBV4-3	ASSQEWAAASYEQY
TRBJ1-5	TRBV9	ASSVEVGQPQH
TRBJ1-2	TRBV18	ASSPGQGDGYT
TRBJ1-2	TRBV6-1	ASREGTTREGYT
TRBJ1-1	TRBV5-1	ASSLASGRNVEAF
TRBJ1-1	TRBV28	ASSLSLRGDTEAF
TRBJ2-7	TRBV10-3	AISEEESYEQY
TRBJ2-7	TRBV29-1	SVEASGGPRFEQY
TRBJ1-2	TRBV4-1	ASSTQVRGRDYGYT
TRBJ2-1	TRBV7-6	ASSLSPLTAGLNEQF
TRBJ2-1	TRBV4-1	ASSQEGVSSYNEQF
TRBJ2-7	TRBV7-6	ASSFSGTGSYEQY
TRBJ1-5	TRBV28	ASSLPTALQGPQH
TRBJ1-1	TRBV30	AWEGGGATEAF
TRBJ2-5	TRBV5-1	ASSTTAVTGQDREETQY
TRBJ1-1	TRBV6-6	ASILGGAREAF
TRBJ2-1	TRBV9	ASSVDWDRAGNEQF
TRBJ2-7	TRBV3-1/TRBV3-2	ASSPWGQIYEQY
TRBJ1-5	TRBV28	ASSLFLGTVKQPQH
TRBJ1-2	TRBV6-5	ASSPRHFYGYT
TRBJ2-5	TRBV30	ACLRHSLETQY
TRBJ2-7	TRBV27	ASGDRDRGYEQY
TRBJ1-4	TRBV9	ASSVEEGARLGEKLF
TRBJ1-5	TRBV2	ASSDPGPQH
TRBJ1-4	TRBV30	AWADSYNEKLF
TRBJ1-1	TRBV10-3	AITVREDTEAF
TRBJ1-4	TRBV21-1	ASSKGGDSFNNEKLF
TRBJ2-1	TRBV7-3	ASAPLAGGGIEQF